A selection of T cell receptor beta chains follows, all from one sample in a study of graft-versus-host responses after intestinal transplantation. The repertoire was sequenced with immunoSEQ multiplex PCR; TCRdb's copy has only in-frame clones and lacks some. The sample shows about 100,000 clones, about 90% of them seen only once. These receptors lack a known antigen. This sample comprised unstimulated CD4+ T cells sorted from spleen or lymph node cells, obtained before transplant. These receptors all come from a human donor who was the organ donor for an intestinal transplant. CDR3s include the opening cysteine and the closing phenylalanine or tryptophan. D genes are given only for firm matches. The size of a clone is reported for some rows only, either as once, few or many, or as a class for expanded clones.

CDR3 DNA | CDR3 protein | J gene | V gene | clone size | D gene
TGCGCCAGCAGCTTAAATGGACCTTATAATTCACCCCTCCACTTT | CASSLNGPYNSPLHF | TRBJ1-6 | TRBV5-1 | - | -
TGTGCCAGTAGTTCTCGGACTAGCGGGGGGTCCGGGGAGCTGTTTTTT | CASSSRTSGGSGELFF | TRBJ2-2 | TRBV19 | - | TRBD2
TGTGCCAGATTTAAGAGGGCAGCTAATCAGCCCCAGCATTTT | CARFKRAANQPQHF | TRBJ1-5 | TRBV19 | - | -
TGTGCCAGTAGGGCTAGCGGGGGGCCACGGGAGACCCAGTACTTC | CASRASGGPRETQYF | TRBJ2-5 | TRBV19 | - | TRBD2
TGCTCAATACAGGGGGGTACCATCTACGAGCAGTACTTC | CSIQGGTIYEQYF | TRBJ2-7 | TRBV30 | - | TRBD1
TGCGCCAGCAGCTCAACCATGACTAGCGGGGCCCCTGGGACCCAGTACTTC | CASSSTMTSGAPGTQYF | TRBJ2-5 | TRBV5-1 | - | TRBD2
TGTGCCAGCAGCGTCCTTTGGGTAAGCAATCAGCCCCAGCATTTT | CASSVLWVSNQPQHF | TRBJ1-5 | TRBV9 | - | -
TGTGCCAGCAGCCAGGGGTCGAATTCACCCCTCCACTTT | CASSQGSNSPLHF | TRBJ1-6 | TRBV14 | few | -
TGTGCCAGCAGTGAAGCTGGGATTTCGGGCTACGAGCAGTACTTC | CASSEAGISGYEQYF | TRBJ2-7 | TRBV2 | - | -
TGTGCCAGCAGATATTCGACAGGGCTTAATGAAAAACTGTTTTTT | CASRYSTGLNEKLFF | TRBJ1-4 | TRBV6-5 | - | TRBD1